This TCR beta chain derives from a study of OX40 agonist ivuxolimab in advanced cancers. Overall study context: Head and neck, renal cell, melanoma or hepatocellular carcinoma were the cancers that dose-escalation patients had.

Measured with immunoSEQ multiplex PCR; TCRdb has only the in-frame clones, and not every one. The table records about 16,000 clones, 65% to 90% of them present only once. Worth noting for this clone: The target antigen is unknown.

Findings and caveats of the study: The study found that CD8+ T cells averaged more expanded clones than CD4+.

Germline V gives CDR1 SQVTM, CDR2 ANQGSEA. The V gene end was trimmed by 7 bases and the J gene end by 5 bases; junction bases not matched to a gene: 8. The CDR3 extends over 13 amino acids. This sequence originates from an adult with an advanced solid tumor such as melanoma, head and neck, liver or kidney cancer. The specimen was CD4+ or CD8+ T cells sorted from blood, collected in a trial of the OX40 agonist ivuxolimab. V is TRBV29-1 and J is TRBJ2-4, with 7 bases lining up with TRBD1. In nucleotides, the CDR3 is TGCAGCGCCGGACAGGCAGGGGAAAACATTCAGTACTTC. Its protein is CSAGQAGENIQYF.